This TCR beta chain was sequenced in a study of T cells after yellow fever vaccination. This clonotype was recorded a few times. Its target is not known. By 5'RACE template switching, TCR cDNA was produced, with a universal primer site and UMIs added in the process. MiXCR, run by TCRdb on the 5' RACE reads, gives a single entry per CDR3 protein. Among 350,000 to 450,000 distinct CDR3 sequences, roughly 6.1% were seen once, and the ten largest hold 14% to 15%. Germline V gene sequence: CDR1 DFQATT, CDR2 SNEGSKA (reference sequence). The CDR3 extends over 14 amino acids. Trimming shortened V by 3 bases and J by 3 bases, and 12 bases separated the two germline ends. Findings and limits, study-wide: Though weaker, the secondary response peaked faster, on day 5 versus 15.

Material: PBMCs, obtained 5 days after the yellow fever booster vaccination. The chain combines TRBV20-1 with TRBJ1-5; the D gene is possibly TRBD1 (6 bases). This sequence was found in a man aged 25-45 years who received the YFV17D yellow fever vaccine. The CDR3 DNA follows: TGCAGTGCTAGTGTTCAGGGGATCAATCAGCCCCAGCATTTT. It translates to CSASVQGINQPQHF.